A single sample gave rise to the 5 T cell receptor beta chains below, sequenced in a study of T-cell memory formation after mild COVID-19. TCRdb itself ran the 5' RACE reads through MiXCR, one entry per CDR3 protein. This table has fewer than 40,000 distinct CDR3 sequences, 7% to 8% appearing once. Sample: PBMCs or a T cell subset sorted from them (not recorded which). These TCRs come from a man aged 18 to 35 who had mild COVID-19 (a few samples of this study predate the infection). Cell type and time point are not known.

This chain joins TRBV28 and TRBJ2-2; D gene uncertain. Trimming took off 8 bases at V and 1 base at J, with 14 bases between the two ends. The CDR3 has 15 amino acids. Germline CDR1 MDHEN, CDR2 SYDVKM. In nucleotides, the CDR3 is TGTGCCAGCTCTCCTCTTGGGATGAACACCGGGGAGCTGTTTTTT. Amino acids: CASSPLGMNTGELFF.

This clonotype was seen repeatedly, ten times or more. The chain links TRBV20-1 to TRBJ2-5; tentative D call: TRBD2 (5 bases). Trimming cost V 0 bases and J 2 bases, with 10 bases left between them. Germline values: CDR1 DFQATT, CDR2 SNEGSKA (reference sequence). This CDR3 spans 14 amino acids. CDR3 loop: CSARDEGSQETQYF. The CDR3 bases are TGCAGTGCTAGAGATGAGGGATCTCAAGAGACCCAGTACTTC.

Notes on this clonotype: A much bigger clone sits one base away, suggesting this may be a read error. J is TRBJ1-1 and V is TRBV4-2; possibly TRBD1 for D (6 bases). This CDR3 spans 17 amino acids. The germline V gene has CDR1 LGHNA and CDR2 YNFKEQ. CDR3 amino acids: CASSQLVGGRVNTEALF. Here the CDR3 DNA reads TGTGCCAGCAGCCAACTCGTGGGGGGCAGGGTGAACACTGAAGCTTTATTT.

This clonotype turned up a few times. The chain joins TRBV29-1 to TRBJ2-3, with D perhaps assigned TRBD1 or TRBD2 (5 bases each). The CDR3 is 12 amino acids. Trimming cost V 3 bases and J 3 bases, with 7 bases left between them. Germline loops: CDR1 SQVTM, CDR2 ANQGSEA. CDR3 protein: CSVDEGTDTQYF. The CDR3 bases are TGCAGCGTTGACGAGGGGACAGATACGCAGTATTTT.

This clonotype has a count of ten or more. The chain couples TRBV7-8 to TRBJ2-5; TRBD2 matches at 13 bases. The CDR3 extends over 16 amino acids. Per germline, CDR1 SGHVS and CDR2 FQNEAQ. V was clipped by 3 bases and J by 7 bases; unmatched bases: 8. This CDR3 reads CASSFSGLAGVGTQYF. Written as DNA, the CDR3 is TGTGCCAGCAGCTTTTCTGGACTAGCGGGGGTTGGGACCCAGTACTTC.